A selection of T cell receptor beta chains follows, all from one sample in a study of T cells in Graves' hyperthyroidism and ophthalmopathy. TCRdb processed the multiplex PCR reads anew with MiXCR; each CDR3 protein has one entry. The data contain roughly 600,000 distinct CDR3 sequences, 13% to 15% of them singletons. Sequenced: blood. These receptors were taken from a woman between 50 and 59 years old with Graves' ophthalmopathy. The CDR3 runs from the conserved cysteine through the conserved F or W.

>TRBJ2-7|TRBV6-1
CASINLAYEQYF
>TRBJ1-5|TRBV4-1
CASSQEGQYDQPQHF
>TRBJ2-5|TRBV2
CASRTSGSETQYF
>TRBJ2-1|TRBV28
CASSGAGTSGRWSSYNEQFF
>TRBJ2-5|TRBV9
CASSVSGKLQETQYF
>TRBJ1-1|TRBV6-5
CASSYSTRVNTEAFF
>TRBJ1-5|TRBV4-2
CASSQEFGRDQPQHF
>TRBJ1-2|TRBV6-1
CASQNPRDYGYTF
>TRBJ2-7|TRBV28
CASRTAESYEQYF
>TRBJ1-2|TRBV18
CASSENTNYGYTF
>TRBJ1-4|TRBV20-1
CSARDLDRGHGEKLFF
>TRBJ1-2|TRBV6-9
CASSYRAGDNYGYTF
>TRBJ2-2|TRBV3-2
CASSPGLAVNTGELFF
>TRBJ2-7|TRBV6-1
CASSNGYEQYF
>TRBJ2-1|TRBV27
CASRPSGRGNYNEQFF
>TRBJ1-4|TRBV30
CAWSTGTGSAGEKLFF
>TRBJ2-3|TRBV20-1
CSARNPGRRTDTQYF
>TRBJ2-1|TRBV7-9
CASNPTAFNEQFF
>TRBJ2-7|TRBV28
CASSSGYYEQYF
>TRBJ2-7|TRBV18
CASSPPSLAGLSYEQYF
>TRBJ1-2|TRBV20-1
CSARGSGDYGYTF
>TRBJ2-2|TRBV9
CASSVASNTGELFF
>TRBJ2-1|TRBV27
CASSLSGLGVGEQFF
>TRBJ2-4|TRBV29-1
CSVDPSGSNIQYF
>TRBJ1-2|TRBV25-1
CATKTGTGKGYTF
>TRBJ2-3|TRBV20-1
CSARDGSAGTDTQYF
>TRBJ1-1|TRBV7-3
CASSLDPDTEAFF
>TRBJ2-5|TRBV27
CASSVRGRQETQYF
>TRBJ2-2|TRBV6-2/TRBV6-3
CASSYREVNTGELFF
>TRBJ2-3|TRBV28
CASSLEQLLDTQYF
>TRBJ2-3|TRBV6-1
CASSEGSGISDTQYF
>TRBJ2-1|TRBV27
CASSFIAGGSNNEQFF
>TRBJ1-1|TRBV30
CAWNDGNTEAFF
>TRBJ1-1|TRBV6-1
CASSYPWTGGLNTEAFF
>TRBJ2-3|TRBV6-8
CASSKVAPLTDTQYF
>TRBJ2-5|TRBV15
CATSRGGKETQYF
>TRBJ1-1|TRBV7-3
CASSLTGWTEAFF
>TRBJ2-7|TRBV10-3
CAISGQGEWEQYF
>TRBJ2-7|TRBV12-3/TRBV12-4
CASSLNFPYEQYF
>TRBJ2-5|TRBV6-2/TRBV6-3
CASRTLQGSETQYF
>TRBJ2-3|TRBV4-3
CASSQVSPYTDTQYF
>TRBJ2-1|TRBV12-3/TRBV12-4
CASSVTSGSSYNEQFF
>TRBJ2-5|TRBV7-2
CASSPMGARATQYF
>TRBJ2-7|TRBV29-1
CSVEEGGAGGAYEQYF
>TRBJ2-1|TRBV12-3/TRBV12-4
CASSSHSGGNYNEQFF
>TRBJ1-5|TRBV9
CASSVGTGDPSNQPQHF
>TRBJ1-2|TRBV20-1
CSASGQNDGYTF
>TRBJ2-7|TRBV2
CATEPQSSYEQYF
>TRBJ2-5|TRBV30
CAWSESRGAEETQYF
>TRBJ2-2|TRBV20-1
CSARETTSANTGELFF
>TRBJ1-3|TRBV6-5
CASSYRPLTGNTIYF
>TRBJ1-5|TRBV20-1
CSAKGTGGSHSNQPQHF
>TRBJ1-2|TRBV19
CASNQGTGSGYTF
>TRBJ1-1|TRBV12-3/TRBV12-4
CASIPDRLTAEAFF
>TRBJ2-1|TRBV9
CASSVATGGGEQFF
>TRBJ2-3|TRBV19
CASSIATRNTDTQYF
>TRBJ2-7|TRBV4-1
CASSQAGMASYEQYF
>TRBJ1-4|TRBV18
CASSPSAGGNEKLFF
>TRBJ2-3|TRBV29-1
CSVPLSGSNTDTQYF
>TRBJ2-4|TRBV28
CASSRPTGAYGIQYF